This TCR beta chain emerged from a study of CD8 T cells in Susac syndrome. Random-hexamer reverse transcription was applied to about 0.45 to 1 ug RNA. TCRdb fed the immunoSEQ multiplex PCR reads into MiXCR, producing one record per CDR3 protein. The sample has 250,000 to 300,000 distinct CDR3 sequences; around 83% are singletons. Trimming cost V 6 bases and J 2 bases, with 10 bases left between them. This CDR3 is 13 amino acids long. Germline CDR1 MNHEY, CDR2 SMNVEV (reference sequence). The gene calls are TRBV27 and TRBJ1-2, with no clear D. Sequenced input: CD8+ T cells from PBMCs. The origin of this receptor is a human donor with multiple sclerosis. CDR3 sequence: CASSLTKNYGYTF. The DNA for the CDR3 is TGTGCCAGCAGCTTAACAAAGAACTATGGCTACACCTTC.